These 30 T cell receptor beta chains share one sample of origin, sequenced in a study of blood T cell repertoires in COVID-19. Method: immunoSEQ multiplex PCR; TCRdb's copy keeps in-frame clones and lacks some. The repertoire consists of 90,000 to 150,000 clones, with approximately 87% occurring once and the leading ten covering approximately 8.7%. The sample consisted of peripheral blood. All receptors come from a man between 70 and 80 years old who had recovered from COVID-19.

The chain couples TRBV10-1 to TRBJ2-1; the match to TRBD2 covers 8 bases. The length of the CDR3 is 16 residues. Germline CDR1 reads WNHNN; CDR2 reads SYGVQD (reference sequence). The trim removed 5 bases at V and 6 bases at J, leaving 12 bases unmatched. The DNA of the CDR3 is TGCGCCAGCAGTCCTTCCCCCTACGGGGGGGCCAATGAGCAGTTCTTC. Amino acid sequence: CASSPSPYGGANEQFF.

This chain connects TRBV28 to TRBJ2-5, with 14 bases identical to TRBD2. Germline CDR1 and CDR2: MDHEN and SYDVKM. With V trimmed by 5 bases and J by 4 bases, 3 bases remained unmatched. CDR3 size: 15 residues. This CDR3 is CASSPGTSGGETQYF. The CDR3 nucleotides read TGTGCCAGCAGTCCCGGGACTAGCGGGGGAGAGACCCAGTACTTC. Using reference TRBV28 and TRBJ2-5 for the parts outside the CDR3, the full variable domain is DVKVTQSSRYLVKRTGEKVFLECVQDMDHENMFWYRQDPGLGLRLIYFSYDVKMKEKGDIPEGYSVSREKKERFSLILESASTNQTSMYLCASSPGTSGGETQYFGPGTRLLVL.

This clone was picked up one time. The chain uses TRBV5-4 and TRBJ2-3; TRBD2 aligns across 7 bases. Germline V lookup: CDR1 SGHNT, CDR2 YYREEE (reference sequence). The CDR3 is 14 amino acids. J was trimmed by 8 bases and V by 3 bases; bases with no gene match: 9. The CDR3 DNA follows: TGTGCCAGCAGCTCTCTGGACCGCGGGGGTACGCAGTATTTT. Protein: CASSSLDRGGTQYF.

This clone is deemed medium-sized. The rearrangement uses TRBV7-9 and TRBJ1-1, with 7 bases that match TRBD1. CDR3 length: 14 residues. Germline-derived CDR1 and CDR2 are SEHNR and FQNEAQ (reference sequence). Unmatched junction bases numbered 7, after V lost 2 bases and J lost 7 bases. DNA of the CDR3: TGTGCCAGCAGCTTACAGACAGGGCTTGGTGAAGCTTTCTTT. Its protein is CASSLQTGLGEAFF.

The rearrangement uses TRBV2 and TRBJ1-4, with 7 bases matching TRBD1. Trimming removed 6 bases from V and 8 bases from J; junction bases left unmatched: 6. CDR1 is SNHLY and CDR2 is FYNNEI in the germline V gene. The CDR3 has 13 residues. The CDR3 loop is CASRGQFREKLFF. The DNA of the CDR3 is TGTGCCAGCAGGGGACAGTTTAGGGAAAAACTGTTTTTT.

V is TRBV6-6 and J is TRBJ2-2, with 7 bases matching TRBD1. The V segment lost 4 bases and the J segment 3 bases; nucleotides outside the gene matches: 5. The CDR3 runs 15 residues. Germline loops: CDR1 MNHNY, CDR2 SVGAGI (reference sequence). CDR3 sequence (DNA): TGTGCCAGCAGTTTACAGGGGACGTACACCGGGGAGCTGTTTTTT. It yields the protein CASSLQGTYTGELFF.

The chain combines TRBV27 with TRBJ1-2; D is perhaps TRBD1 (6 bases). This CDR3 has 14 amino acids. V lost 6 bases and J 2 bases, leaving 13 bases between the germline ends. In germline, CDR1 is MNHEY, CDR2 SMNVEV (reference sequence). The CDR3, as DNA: TGTGCCAGCAGCCAACAGGGAAACAACTATGGCTACACCTTC. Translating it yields CASSQQGNNYGYTF.

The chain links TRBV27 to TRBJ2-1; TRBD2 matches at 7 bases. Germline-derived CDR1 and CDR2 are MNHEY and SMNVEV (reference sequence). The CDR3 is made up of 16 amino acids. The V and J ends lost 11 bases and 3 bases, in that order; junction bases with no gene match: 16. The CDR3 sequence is CAASAGGGRYYNEQFF. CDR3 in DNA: TGTGCCGCCTCCGCAGGTGGCGGGAGATACTACAATGAGCAGTTCTTC.

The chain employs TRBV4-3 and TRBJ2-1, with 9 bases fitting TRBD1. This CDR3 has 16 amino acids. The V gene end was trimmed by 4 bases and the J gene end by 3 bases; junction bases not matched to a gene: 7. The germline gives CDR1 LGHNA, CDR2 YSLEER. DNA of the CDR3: TGCGCCAGCAGCCCTTTTCCGGGACAGGGCTACAATGAGCAGTTCTTC. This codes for CASSPFPGQGYNEQFF.

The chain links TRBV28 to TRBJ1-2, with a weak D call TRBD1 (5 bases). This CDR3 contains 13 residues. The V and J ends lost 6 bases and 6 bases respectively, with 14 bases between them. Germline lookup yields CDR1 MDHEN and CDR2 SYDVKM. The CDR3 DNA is TGTGCCAGCAGGCGGGGACCAAAAAATGGCTACACCTTC. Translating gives CASRRGPKNGYTF.

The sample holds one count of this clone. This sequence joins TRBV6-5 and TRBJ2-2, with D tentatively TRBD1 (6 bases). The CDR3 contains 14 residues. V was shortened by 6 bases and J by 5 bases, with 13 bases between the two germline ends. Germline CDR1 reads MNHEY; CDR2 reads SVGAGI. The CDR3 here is CASSPTGGTGELFF. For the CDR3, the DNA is TGTGCCAGCAGCCCGACAGGAGGAACCGGGGAGCTGTTTTTT.

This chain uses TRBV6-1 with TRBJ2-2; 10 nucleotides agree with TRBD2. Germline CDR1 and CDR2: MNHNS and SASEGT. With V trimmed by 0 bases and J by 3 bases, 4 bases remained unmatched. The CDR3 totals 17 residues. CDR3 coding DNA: TGTGCCAGCAGTGAAGCGCCGGGACTAGCGTACACCGGGGAGCTGTTTTTT. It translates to CASSEAPGLAYTGELFF.

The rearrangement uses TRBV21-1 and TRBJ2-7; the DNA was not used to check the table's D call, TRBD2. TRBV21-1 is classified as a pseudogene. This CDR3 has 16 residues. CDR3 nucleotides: TGTGCCAGCAAGGGACTAGCGGGGGGAAGCTCCTACGAGCAGTACTTC. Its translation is CASKGLAGGSSYEQYF.

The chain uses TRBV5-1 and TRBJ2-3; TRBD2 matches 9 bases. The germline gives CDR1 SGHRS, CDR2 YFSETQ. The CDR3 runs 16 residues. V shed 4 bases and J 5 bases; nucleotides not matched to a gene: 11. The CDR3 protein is CASSPRGRGGKDTQYF. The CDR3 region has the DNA TGCGCCAGCAGCCCTCGGGGGCGGGGGGGCAAAGATACGCAGTATTTT.

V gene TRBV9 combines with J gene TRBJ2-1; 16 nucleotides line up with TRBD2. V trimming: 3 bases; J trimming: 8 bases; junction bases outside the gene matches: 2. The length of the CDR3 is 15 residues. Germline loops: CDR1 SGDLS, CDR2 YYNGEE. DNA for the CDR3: TGTGCCAGCAGCGAGGGGACTAGCGGGAGGGATGAGCAGTTCTTC. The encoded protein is CASSEGTSGRDEQFF.

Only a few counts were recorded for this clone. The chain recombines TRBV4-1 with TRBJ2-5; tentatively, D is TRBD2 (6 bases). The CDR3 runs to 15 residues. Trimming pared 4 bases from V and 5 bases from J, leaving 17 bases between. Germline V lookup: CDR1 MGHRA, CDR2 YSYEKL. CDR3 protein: CASSRGTAGGETQYF. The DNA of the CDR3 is TGCGCCAGCAGCCGTGGGACTGCCGGAGGGGAGACCCAGTACTTC.

CDR3: CAPKPREGTNYGYTF. The CDR3 DNA sequence: TGTGCCCCCAAACCCAGGGAGGGAACTAACTATGGCTACACCTTC. J is TRBJ1-2 and V is TRBV24-1; D is possibly TRBD1 (5 bases). Per the germline V gene, CDR1 is KGHDR and CDR2 is SFDVKD. Between the trimmed V and J ends, which lost 12 bases and 0 bases, there was a span of 19 bases. CDR3 length: 15 residues.

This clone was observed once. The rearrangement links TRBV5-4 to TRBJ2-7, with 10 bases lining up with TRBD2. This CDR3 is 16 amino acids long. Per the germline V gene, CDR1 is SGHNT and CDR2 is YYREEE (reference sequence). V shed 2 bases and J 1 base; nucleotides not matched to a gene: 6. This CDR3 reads CASSFPSGGGSYEQYF. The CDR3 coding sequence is TGTGCCAGCAGCTTCCCAAGCGGGGGGGGATCCTACGAGCAGTACTTC.

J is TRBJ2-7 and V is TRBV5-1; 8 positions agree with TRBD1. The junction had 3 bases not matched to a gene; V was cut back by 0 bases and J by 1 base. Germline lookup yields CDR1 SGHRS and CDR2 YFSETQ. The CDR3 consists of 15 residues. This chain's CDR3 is CASSLGTGRSYEQYF. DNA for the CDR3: TGCGCCAGCAGCTTGGGGACAGGGAGGTCCTACGAGCAGTACTTC.

CDR3 in amino acids: CASRSGQGLGQGSGNTIYF. CDR3 bases: TGTGCCAGCAGGTCGGGACAGGGACTGGGCCAGGGCTCTGGAAACACCATATATTTT. The V call is TRBV2, the J call TRBJ1-3, with 9 bases lining up with TRBD1. Germline V gene data show CDR1 as SNHLY and CDR2 as FYNNEI. Germline trimming cut 6 bases from V and 0 bases from J; bases unmatched to any gene: 15. CDR3 length equals 19 residues.

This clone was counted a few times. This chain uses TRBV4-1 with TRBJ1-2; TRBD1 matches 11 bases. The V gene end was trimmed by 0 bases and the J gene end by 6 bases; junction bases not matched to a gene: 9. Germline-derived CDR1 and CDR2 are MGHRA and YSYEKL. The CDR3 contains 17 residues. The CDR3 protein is CASSQEEDRGRRHGYTF. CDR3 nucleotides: TGCGCCAGCAGCCAAGAGGAGGACAGGGGGCGCCGTCATGGCTACACCTTC.

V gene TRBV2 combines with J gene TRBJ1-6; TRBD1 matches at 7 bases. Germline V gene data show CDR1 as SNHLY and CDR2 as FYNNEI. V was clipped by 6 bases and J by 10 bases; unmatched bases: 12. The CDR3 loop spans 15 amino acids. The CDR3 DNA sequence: TGTGCCAGCAGACACAGGGGCCTTGACTCCTCACCCCTCCACTTT. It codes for CASRHRGLDSSPLHF.

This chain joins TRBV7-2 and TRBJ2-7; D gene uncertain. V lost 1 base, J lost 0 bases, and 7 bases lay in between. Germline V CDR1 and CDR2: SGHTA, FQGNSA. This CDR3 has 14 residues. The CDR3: CASSLDPGSYEQYF. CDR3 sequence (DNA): TGTGCCAGCAGCTTAGACCCAGGCTCCTACGAGCAGTACTTC.

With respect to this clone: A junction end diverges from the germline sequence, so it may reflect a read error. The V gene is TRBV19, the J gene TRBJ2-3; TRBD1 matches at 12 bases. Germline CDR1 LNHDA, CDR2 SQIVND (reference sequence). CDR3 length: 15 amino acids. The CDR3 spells CASSGPGQGAETQYF. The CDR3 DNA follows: TGTGCCAGTAGTGGTCCGGGACAGGGGGCAGAAACGCAGTATTTT.

CDR3 nucleotide sequence: TGTGCCAGCAGCGCCCGGGGACAGAACACTGAAGCTTTCTTT. This gives the protein CASSARGQNTEAFF. The rearrangement uses TRBV2 and TRBJ1-1; D is possibly TRBD1 (6 bases). Trimming pared 6 bases from V and 1 base from J, leaving 12 bases between. CDR1 is SNHLY, CDR2 FYNNEI, per germline. The CDR3 sequence is 14 residues long.

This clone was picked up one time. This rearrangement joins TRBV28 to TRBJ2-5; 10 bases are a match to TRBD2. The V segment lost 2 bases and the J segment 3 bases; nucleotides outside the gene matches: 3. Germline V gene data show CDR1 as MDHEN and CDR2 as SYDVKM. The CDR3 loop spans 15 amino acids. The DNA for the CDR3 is TGTGCCAGCAGTTTAGGAGGACTAGCGGAAGAGACCCAGTACTTC. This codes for CASSLGGLAEETQYF. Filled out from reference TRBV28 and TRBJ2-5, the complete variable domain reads DVKVTQSSRYLVKRTGEKVFLECVQDMDHENMFWYRQDPGLGLRLIYFSYDVKMKEKGDIPEGYSVSREKKERFSLILESASTNQTSMYLCASSLGGLAEETQYFGPGTRLLVL.

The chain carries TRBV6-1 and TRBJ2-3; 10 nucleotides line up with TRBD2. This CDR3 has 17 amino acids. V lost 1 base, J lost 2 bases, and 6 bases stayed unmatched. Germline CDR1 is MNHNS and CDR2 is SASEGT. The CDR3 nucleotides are TGTGCCAGCAGTGAAGTGCTAGCGGGGGACGACACAGATACGCAGTATTTT. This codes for CASSEVLAGDDTDTQYF.

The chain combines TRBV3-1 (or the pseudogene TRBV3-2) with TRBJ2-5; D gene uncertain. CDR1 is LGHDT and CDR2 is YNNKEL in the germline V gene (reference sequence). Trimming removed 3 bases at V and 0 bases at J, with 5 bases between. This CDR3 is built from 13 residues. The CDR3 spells CASSHRDQETQYF. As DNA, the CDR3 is TGTGCCAGCAGCCACCGGGACCAAGAGACCCAGTACTTC.

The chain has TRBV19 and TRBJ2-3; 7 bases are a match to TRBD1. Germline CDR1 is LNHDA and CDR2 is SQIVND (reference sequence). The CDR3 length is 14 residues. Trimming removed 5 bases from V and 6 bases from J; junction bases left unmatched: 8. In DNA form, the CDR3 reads TGTGCCAGTAGTCCTATGACAGGGCCCGATACGCAGTATTTT. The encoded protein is CASSPMTGPDTQYF.

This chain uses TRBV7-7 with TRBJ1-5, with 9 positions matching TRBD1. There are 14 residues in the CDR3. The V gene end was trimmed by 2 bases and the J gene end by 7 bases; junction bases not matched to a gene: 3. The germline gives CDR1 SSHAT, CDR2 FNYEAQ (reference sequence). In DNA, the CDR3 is TGTGCCAGCAGCTTATGGGACAGGGTCCAGCCCCAGCATTTT. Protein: CASSLWDRVQPQHF.